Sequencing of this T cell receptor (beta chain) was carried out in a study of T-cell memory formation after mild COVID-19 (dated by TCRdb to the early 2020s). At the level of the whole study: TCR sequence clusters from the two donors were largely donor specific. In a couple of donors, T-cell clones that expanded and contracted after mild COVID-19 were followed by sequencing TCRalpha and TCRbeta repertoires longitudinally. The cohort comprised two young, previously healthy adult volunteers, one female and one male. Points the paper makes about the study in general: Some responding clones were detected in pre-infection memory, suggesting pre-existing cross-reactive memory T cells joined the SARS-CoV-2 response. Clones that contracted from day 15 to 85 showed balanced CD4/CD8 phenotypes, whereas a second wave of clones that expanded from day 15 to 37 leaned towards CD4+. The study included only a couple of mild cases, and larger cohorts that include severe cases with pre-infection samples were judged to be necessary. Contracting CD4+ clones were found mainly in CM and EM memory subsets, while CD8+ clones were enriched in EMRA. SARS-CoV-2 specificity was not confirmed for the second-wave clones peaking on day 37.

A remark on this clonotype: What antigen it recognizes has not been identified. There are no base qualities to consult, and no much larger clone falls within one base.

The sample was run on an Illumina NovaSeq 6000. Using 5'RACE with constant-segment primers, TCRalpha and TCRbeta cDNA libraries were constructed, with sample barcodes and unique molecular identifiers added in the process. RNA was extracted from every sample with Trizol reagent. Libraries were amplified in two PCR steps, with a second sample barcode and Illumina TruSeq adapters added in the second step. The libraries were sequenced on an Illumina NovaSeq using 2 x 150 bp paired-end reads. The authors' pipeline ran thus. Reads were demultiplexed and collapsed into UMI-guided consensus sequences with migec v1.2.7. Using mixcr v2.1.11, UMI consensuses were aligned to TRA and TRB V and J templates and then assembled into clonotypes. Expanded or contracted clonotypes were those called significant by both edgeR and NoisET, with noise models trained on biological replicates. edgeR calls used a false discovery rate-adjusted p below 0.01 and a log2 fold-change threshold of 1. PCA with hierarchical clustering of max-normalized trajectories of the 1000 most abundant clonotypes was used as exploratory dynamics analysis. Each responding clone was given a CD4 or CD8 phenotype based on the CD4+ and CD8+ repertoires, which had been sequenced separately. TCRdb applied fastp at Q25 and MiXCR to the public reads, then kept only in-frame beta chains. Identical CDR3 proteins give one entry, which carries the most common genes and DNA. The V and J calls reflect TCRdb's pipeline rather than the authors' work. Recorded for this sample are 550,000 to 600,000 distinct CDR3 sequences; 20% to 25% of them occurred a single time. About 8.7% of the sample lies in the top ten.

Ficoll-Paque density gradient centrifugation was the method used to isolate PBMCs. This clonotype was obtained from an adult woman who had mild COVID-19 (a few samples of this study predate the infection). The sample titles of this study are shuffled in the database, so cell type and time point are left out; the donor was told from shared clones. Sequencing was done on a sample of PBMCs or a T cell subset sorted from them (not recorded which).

This receptor has the CDR3 CASSNLAGGLGSYNEQFF. The sequenced DNA: TGTGCCAGCAGCAACCTAGCGGGAGGGCTCGGGTCCTACAATGAGCAGTTCTTC. The chain joins TRBV21-1 to TRBJ2-1; TRBD2 is the table's D call and was not checked against the DNA. TRBV21-1 constitutes a pseudogene. The CDR3 contains 18 residues, cysteine and phenylalanine counted. The entry retains the CDR3 DNA only, 54 bases that are in frame from base 1.